This passage covers 11 T cell receptor beta chains from one sample sequenced in a study of radiotherapy plus CTLA-4 blockade in lung cancer. Profiling relied on immunoSEQ multiplex PCR, and the TCRdb table lists in-frame clones only, not all of them. The top ten hold around a sixth of the sample, which has about 45,000 clones, around 63% seen once. The sequencing here drew on peripheral blood, taken from a patient treated with radiotherapy plus ipilimumab. The receptor set was obtained from a human donor with non-small cell lung cancer who had a partial response to radiotherapy plus ipilimumab.

The V gene is TRBV19, the J gene TRBJ2-3; 7 nucleotides align to TRBD2. The CDR3 is made up of 14 amino acids. V lost 5 bases, J lost 0 bases, and 2 bases stayed unmatched. Germline V gene lookup returns CDR1 LNHDA and CDR2 SQIVND (reference sequence). The CDR3 DNA follows: TGTGCCAGTAGTCGGACTAGTAGCACAGATACGCAGTATTTT. This sequence encodes CASSRTSSTDTQYF.

This clone came up a few times. The chain employs TRBV5-1 and TRBJ2-3; 13 nucleotides align to TRBD2. Per germline, CDR1 SGHRS and CDR2 YFSETQ. CDR3 length: 17 residues. With 4 bases clipped from V and 0 bases from J, the junction kept 5 bases outside the gene matches. For the CDR3, the DNA is TGCGCCAGCAGCCCGGGACTAGCGGGGCCAAGCACAGATACGCAGTATTTT. Translation: CASSPGLAGPSTDTQYF.

The genes are TRBV6-5 and TRBJ2-5; 7 bases agree with TRBD1. The CDR3 has 14 amino acids. CDR1 and CDR2 from the germline V gene are MNHEY and SVGAGI. Germline trimming cut 6 bases from V and 5 bases from J; bases unmatched to any gene: 9. The CDR3 sequence: CASRTVGGVETQYF. CDR3 sequence (DNA): TGTGCCAGCAGAACGGTAGGGGGCGTGGAGACCCAGTACTTC.

V usage is TRBV9 and J usage is TRBJ2-2; 8 nucleotides align to TRBD2. Germline CDR1 is SGDLS and CDR2 is YYNGEE. This CDR3 is built from 16 residues. With 3 bases clipped from V and 1 base from J, the junction kept 5 bases outside the gene matches. This CDR3 is CASSAPGGGNTGELFF. The DNA for the CDR3 is TGTGCCAGCAGCGCCCCCGGGGGGGGGAACACCGGGGAGCTGTTTTTT.

The chain uses TRBV7-9 and TRBJ2-5; D unclear. The CDR3 is made up of 13 amino acids. Germline loops: CDR1 SEHNR, CDR2 FQNEAQ (reference sequence). The V end lost 5 bases, the J end lost 4 bases, and 11 bases lay between the germline ends. Here the CDR3 reads CASSPEDRETQYF. CDR3 bases: TGTGCCAGCAGCCCCGAGGATAGAGAGACCCAGTACTTC.

The chain links TRBV6-1 to TRBJ1-2; the D is unclear. The CDR3 totals 12 residues. CDR1 is MNHNS and CDR2 is SASEGT in the germline V gene. V was pared by 7 bases and J by 4 bases, with 10 bases between. In DNA form, the CDR3 reads TGTGCCAGCATAGTACCTCCCTATGGCTACACCTTC. Translating gives CASIVPPYGYTF.

Only a few counts were recorded for this clone. The chain carries TRBV30 and TRBJ1-5, with 7 bases matching TRBD1. This CDR3 region has 14 residues. The germline CDR1 and CDR2 sequences are GTSNPN and SVGIG (reference sequence). J lost 1 base, V lost 5 bases, and 5 bases had no gene match. The CDR3: CAWQTGRSNQPQHF. CDR3 DNA sequence: TGTGCCTGGCAGACAGGGAGAAGCAATCAGCCCCAGCATTTT. The whole variable domain, remainder taken from reference TRBV30 and TRBJ1-5, is SQTIHQWPATLVQPVGSPLSLECTVEGTSNPNLYWYRQAAGRGLQLLFYSVGIGQISSEVPQNLSASRPQDRQFILSSKKLLLSDSGFYLCAWQTGRSNQPQHFGDGTRLSIL.

This clone was seen a single time. The rearrangement uses TRBV4-1 and TRBJ2-1; TRBD2 aligns across 13 bases. This CDR3 is 17 amino acids long. Per germline, CDR1 MGHRA and CDR2 YSYEKL. V gave up 0 bases and J gave up 9 bases; unmatched junction bases: 8. The CDR3: CASSQEGTSGIVTEQFF. The CDR3 bases are TGCGCCAGCAGCCAAGAAGGGACTAGCGGGATCGTCACTGAGCAGTTCTTC.

The V call is TRBV6-5, the J call TRBJ1-6, with a tentative D call TRBD1 (5 bases). V was pared by 5 bases and J by 2 bases, with 10 bases between. Germline CDR1 is MNHEY and CDR2 is SVGAGI. The CDR3 has 15 amino acids. CDR3 sequence reads: CASSRDRAYNSPLHF. The CDR3 DNA reads TGTGCCAGCAGTAGAGACAGAGCCTATAATTCACCCCTCCACTTT.

This chain uses TRBV6-5 with TRBJ1-1; D is perhaps TRBD1 (6 bases). The CDR3 extends over 15 amino acids. Germline CDR1 reads MNHEY; CDR2 reads SVGAGI. Between the trimmed V and J ends, which lost 5 bases and 1 base, there was a span of 14 bases. The CDR3 DNA sequence: TGTGCCAGCAGTCAGACGGGACATGCGAACACTGAAGCTTTCTTT. It translates to CASSQTGHANTEAFF.

V usage is TRBV7-8 and J usage is TRBJ1-5; D call uncertain. The germline V and J ends were trimmed by 2 bases and 5 bases, with 4 bases remaining between them. Germline V gives CDR1 SGHVS, CDR2 FQNEAQ. The CDR3 runs 12 residues. CDR3 sequence reads: CASSLSYQPQHF. In DNA form, the CDR3 reads TGTGCCAGCAGCTTATCCTATCAGCCCCAGCATTTT.